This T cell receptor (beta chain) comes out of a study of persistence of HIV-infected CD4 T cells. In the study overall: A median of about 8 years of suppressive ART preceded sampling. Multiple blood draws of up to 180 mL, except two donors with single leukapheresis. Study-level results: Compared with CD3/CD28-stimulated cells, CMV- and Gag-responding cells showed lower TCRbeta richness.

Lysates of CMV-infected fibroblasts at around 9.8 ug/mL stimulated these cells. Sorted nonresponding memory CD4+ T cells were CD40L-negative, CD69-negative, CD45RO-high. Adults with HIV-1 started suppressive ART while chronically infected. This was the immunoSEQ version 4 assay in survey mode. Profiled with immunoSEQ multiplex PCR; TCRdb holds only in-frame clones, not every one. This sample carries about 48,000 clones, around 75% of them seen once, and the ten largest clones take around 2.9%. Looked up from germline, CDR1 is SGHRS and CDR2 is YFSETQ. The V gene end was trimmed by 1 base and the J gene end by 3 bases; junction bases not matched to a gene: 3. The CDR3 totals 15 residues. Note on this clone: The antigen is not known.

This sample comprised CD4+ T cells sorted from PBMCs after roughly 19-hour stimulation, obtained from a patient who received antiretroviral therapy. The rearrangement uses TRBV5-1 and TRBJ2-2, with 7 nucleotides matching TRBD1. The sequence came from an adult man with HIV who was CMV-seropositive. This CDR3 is CASSLWTGDTGELFF. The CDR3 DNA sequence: TGCGCCAGCAGCTTGTGGACAGGTGACACCGGGGAGCTGTTTTTT.